The next 12 T cell receptor beta chains were all read from a single sample in a study of cytomegalovirus exposure and HLA in healthy donors. The PCR was carried out with 60 Vbeta primers and 13 Jbeta primers. TCRdb keeps only in-frame clones here, not all; method: immunoSEQ multiplex PCR. The data contain about 190,000 clones, 85% to 90% of them singletons. The sample was PBMCs. The receptors were sampled from a woman aged 18-29 years in good health and CMV-seronegative.

This sequence joins TRBV2 and TRBJ1-1; D is possibly TRBD1 (6 bases). Between the trimmed V and J ends, which lost 6 bases and 10 bases, there was a span of 15 bases. This CDR3 spans 12 amino acids. CDR1 and CDR2 (germline): SNHLY, FYNNEI. DNA for the CDR3: TGTGCCAGCAGAAGGCAGGGGCAGTTAGCTTTCTTT. It specifies CASRRQGQLAFF.

The chain links TRBV27 to TRBJ1-1; TRBD1 might be the D (6 bases). The CDR3 has 14 amino acids. The germline V gene encodes CDR1 MNHEY and CDR2 SMNVEV (reference sequence). V was cut by 5 bases and J by 5 bases, with 15 bases left in between. DNA for the CDR3: TGTGCCAGCAGTACCCGCAGGGGATGGACTGAAGCTTTCTTT. It specifies CASSTRRGWTEAFF.

The chain links TRBV2 to TRBJ2-7; D is unresolved. Trimming shortened V by 5 bases and J by 2 bases, and 19 bases separated the two germline ends. The CDR3 extends over 16 amino acids. The V gene's germline CDR1 is SNHLY and CDR2 FYNNEI. The CDR3 loop reads CASSFSRASGTYEQYF. The CDR3 region has the DNA TGTGCCAGCAGTTTTAGCCGAGCCTCCGGAACCTACGAGCAGTACTTC.

This chain connects TRBV30 to TRBJ2-1, with 8 bases matching TRBD2. V gave up 5 bases and J gave up 4 bases; unmatched junction bases: 13. CDR1 is GTSNPN and CDR2 is SVGIG in the germline V gene (reference sequence). The CDR3 covers 16 residues. CDR3 protein: CAWAGPERGRYNEQFF. As DNA, the CDR3 is TGTGCCTGGGCTGGCCCCGAGCGGGGGCGGTACAATGAGCAGTTCTTC.

This clone was detected ten times or more. Other DNA sequences in this specimen translate into the identical CDR3. The V call is TRBV28, the J call TRBJ2-1; 9 nucleotides agree with TRBD2. Per the germline V gene, CDR1 is MDHEN and CDR2 is SYDVKM. V dropped 2 bases and J dropped 7; count of bases not matched to a gene: 6. The CDR3 extends over 15 amino acids. The CDR3 sequence: CASSLAGGPGNEQFF. CDR3 in DNA: TGTGCCAGCAGTTTAGCGGGGGGGCCGGGTAATGAGCAGTTCTTC.

This chain links TRBV6-5 with TRBJ1-2; D not resolved. V dropped 8 bases and J dropped 4 bases, with 14 bases sitting between them. The CDR3 totals 13 residues. Germline V gene data show CDR1 as MNHEY and CDR2 as SVGAGI. CDR3 sequence reads: CASLSLLRYGYTF. The DNA of the CDR3 is TGTGCCAGCCTTTCCCTATTACGCTATGGCTACACCTTC.

This clone came up once. This chain connects TRBV6-6 to TRBJ2-5; the match to TRBD1 covers 9 bases. The J call could be wrong; TRBJ2-7 is a better fit for the DNA end. The germline V gene encodes CDR1 MNHNY and CDR2 SVGAGI (reference sequence). This CDR3 comprises 12 residues. In DNA form, the CDR3 reads TGTGCCAGCAGACAGGGGGCGGACGAGCAGTACTTC. This encodes CASRQGADEQYF.

V and J are TRBV10-3 and TRBJ1-4, with D hard to call. Trimming took off 4 bases at V and 3 bases at J, with 9 bases between the two ends. The V gene's germline CDR1 is ENHRY and CDR2 SYGVKD. The CDR3 consists of 14 residues. This CDR3 is CAISGGSPNEKLFF. In DNA, the CDR3 is TGTGCCATCAGTGGCGGGAGCCCTAATGAAAAACTGTTTTTT.

The V call is TRBV6-5, the J call TRBJ1-2, with TRBD1 matching over 9 bases. The V segment lost 4 bases and the J segment 8 bases; nucleotides outside the gene matches: 8. Germline values: CDR1 MNHEY, CDR2 SVGAGI. The CDR3 sequence is 14 residues long. CDR3 coding DNA: TGTGCCAGCAGTTCCGAACCGACAGGGGGAGGCTACACCTTC. Protein product: CASSSEPTGGGYTF.

This chain uses TRBV4-1 with TRBJ1-4; D gene unclear. The germline V gene encodes CDR1 MGHRA and CDR2 YSYEKL. This CDR3 is built from 15 residues. V lost 6 bases to trimming and J lost 0 bases, with 11 bases between them. The CDR3 DNA reads TGCGCCAGCAGGCACGATGGCACAACTAATGAAAAACTGTTTTTT. Translating gives CASRHDGTTNEKLFF.

This clone was observed a handful of times. The J gene is TRBJ2-1, the V gene TRBV18; D gene ambiguous. CDR1 and CDR2 from the germline V gene are KGHSH and LQKENI. The V end was cut by 2 bases, the J end by 5 bases, with 10 bases between. The CDR3 contains 14 residues. Written as DNA, the CDR3 is TGTGCCAGCTCACCATCCATTCGGGACAATGAGCAGTTCTTC. This encodes CASSPSIRDNEQFF. Filled out from reference TRBV18 and TRBJ2-1, the complete variable domain reads NAGVMQNPRHLVRRRGQEARLRCSPMKGHSHVYWYRQLPEEGLKFMVYLQKENIIDESGMPKERFSAEFPKEGPSILRIQQVVRGDSAAYFCASSPSIRDNEQFFGPGTRLTVL.

CDR3 amino acids: CASSGGEKLFF. CDR3 bases: TGTGCCTCATCCGGGGGTGAAAAACTGTTTTTT. This sequence joins TRBV30 and TRBJ1-4; D might be TRBD1 (5 bases). The CDR3 sequence is 11 residues long. Trimming took off 7 bases at V and 7 bases at J, with 10 bases between the two ends. Germline CDR1 is GTSNPN and CDR2 is SVGIG (reference sequence).